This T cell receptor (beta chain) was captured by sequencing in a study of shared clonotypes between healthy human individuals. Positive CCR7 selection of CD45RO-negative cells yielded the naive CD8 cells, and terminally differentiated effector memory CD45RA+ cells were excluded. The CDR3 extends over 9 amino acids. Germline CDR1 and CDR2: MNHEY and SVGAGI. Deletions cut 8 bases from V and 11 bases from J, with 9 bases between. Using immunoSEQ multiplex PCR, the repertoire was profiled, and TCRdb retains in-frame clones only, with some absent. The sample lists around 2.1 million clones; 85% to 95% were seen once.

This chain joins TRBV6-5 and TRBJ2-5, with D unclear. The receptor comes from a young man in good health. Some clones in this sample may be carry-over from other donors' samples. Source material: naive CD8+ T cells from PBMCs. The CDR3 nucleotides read TGTGCCAGCGGGTTTACACAGTACTTC. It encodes CASGFTQYF.